A selection of T cell receptor beta chains follows, all from one sample in a study of long-term antiretroviral therapy in people with HIV. Sequenced by immunoSEQ multiplex PCR; TCRdb stores in-frame clones only, minus some. The table records 42,000 or so clones, around 83% of them present only once. Sequenced here: unsorted PBMCs, sampled 3.1 years after starting antiretroviral therapy. The source is a woman between 45 and 60 years old with HIV. CDR3s include the opening cysteine and the closing phenylalanine or tryptophan. The order of the fields is V gene, D gene, clone size, J gene, CDR3 DNA, CDR3 protein. D genes are given only for firm matches. Part of the rows lack a size; the others show once, few, many or a class for expanded clones.

v_gene: TRBV7-2
d_gene: -
abundance: -
j_gene: TRBJ1-6
CDR3nt: TGTGCCAGCAGCCCCAGTCAGGGAGAGGTTTCACCCCTCCACTTT
CDR3aa: CASSPSQGEVSPLHF

v_gene: TRBV2
d_gene: -
abundance: once
j_gene: TRBJ1-1
CDR3nt: TGTGCCAGCAGTGCTTACAGCACTGAAGCTTTCTTT
CDR3aa: CASSAYSTEAFF

v_gene: TRBV27
d_gene: TRBD1
abundance: -
j_gene: TRBJ2-2
CDR3nt: TGTGCCAGCAGTTACGGACAGGGGCCTTTAACCAACACCGGGGAGCTGTTTTTT
CDR3aa: CASSYGQGPLTNTGELFF

v_gene: TRBV19
d_gene: TRBD1
abundance: -
j_gene: TRBJ1-3
CDR3nt: TGTGCCAGTAGTGCCGGGACAGGTGTTAACACCATATATTTT
CDR3aa: CASSAGTGVNTIYF

v_gene: TRBV7-2
d_gene: TRBD2
abundance: -
j_gene: TRBJ2-5
CDR3nt: TGTGCCAGCAGTTCAGGGAAGCGGGGGGGACAAGAGACCCAGTACTTC
CDR3aa: CASSSGKRGGQETQYF

v_gene: TRBV9
d_gene: -
abundance: once
j_gene: TRBJ2-3
CDR3nt: TGTGCCAGCAGCGTGGACTATACTGATACGCAGTATTTT
CDR3aa: CASSVDYTDTQYF

v_gene: TRBV7-2
d_gene: -
abundance: -
j_gene: TRBJ2-7
CDR3nt: TGTGCCAGCAGCTTAGATGGCAGTATCTACGAGCAGTACTTC
CDR3aa: CASSLDGSIYEQYF

v_gene: TRBV19
d_gene: -
abundance: -
j_gene: TRBJ2-2
CDR3nt: TGTGCCAGTAGTGTACAGGGGAACACCGGGGAGCTGTTTTTT
CDR3aa: CASSVQGNTGELFF

v_gene: TRBV5-1
d_gene: -
abundance: -
j_gene: TRBJ1-1
CDR3nt: TGCGCCAGCAGCTCCCGGACAGCGAACACTGAAGCTTTCTTT
CDR3aa: CASSSRTANTEAFF

v_gene: TRBV27
d_gene: -
abundance: few
j_gene: TRBJ1-6
CDR3nt: TGTGCCAGCAGTTTTCAGCGGGGGCAGCCCCTCCACTTT
CDR3aa: CASSFQRGQPLHF

v_gene: TRBV13
d_gene: -
abundance: -
j_gene: TRBJ1-2
CDR3nt: TGTGCCAGCAGCTTAGGGGACGGCCGGGATGATGGCTACACCTTC
CDR3aa: CASSLGDGRDDGYTF

v_gene: TRBV10-1
d_gene: TRBD1
abundance: -
j_gene: TRBJ2-3
CDR3nt: TGCGCCAGCAGTGAGTCAGTAGGATCGGGACAGCGTCTGCAGTATTTT
CDR3aa: CASSESVGSGQRLQYF

v_gene: TRBV19
d_gene: TRBD2
abundance: -
j_gene: TRBJ2-1
CDR3nt: TGTGCCAGTAGTATCTGGCAGGGAGGGAACAATGAGCAGTTCTTC
CDR3aa: CASSIWQGGNNEQFF

v_gene: TRBV11-2
d_gene: TRBD1
abundance: -
j_gene: TRBJ2-7
CDR3nt: TGTGCCAGCAGCTTAGTGAGTCGGACAGGGAAGGACGAGCAGTACTTC
CDR3aa: CASSLVSRTGKDEQYF

v_gene: TRBV5-4
d_gene: -
abundance: -
j_gene: TRBJ1-5
CDR3nt: TGTGCCAGCAGCTATAAAGGGGGCAATCAGCCCCAGCATTTT
CDR3aa: CASSYKGGNQPQHF

v_gene: TRBV11-2
d_gene: -
abundance: -
j_gene: TRBJ1-1
CDR3nt: TGTGCCAGCAGCTTTGGGAGGTTAACTGAAGCTTTCTTT
CDR3aa: CASSFGRLTEAFF

v_gene: TRBV10-3
d_gene: -
abundance: -
j_gene: TRBJ1-1
CDR3nt: TGTGCCATCCAGGACACTGGCGGCACTGAAGCTTTCTTT
CDR3aa: CAIQDTGGTEAFF

v_gene: TRBV19
d_gene: -
abundance: few
j_gene: TRBJ2-7
CDR3nt: TGTGCCAGTAGTATGGGCAAGTGGGAGCAGTACTTC
CDR3aa: CASSMGKWEQYF

v_gene: TRBV4-1
d_gene: -
abundance: -
j_gene: TRBJ1-6
CDR3nt: TGCGCCAGCAGCCGCGCAGGGAACAATAATTCACCCCTCCACTTT
CDR3aa: CASSRAGNNNSPLHF

v_gene: TRBV18
d_gene: TRBD1
abundance: -
j_gene: TRBJ1-6
CDR3nt: TGTGCCAGCTCACCATTTCCCGGGACAGTTGGCTCGAATTCACCCCTCCACTTT
CDR3aa: CASSPFPGTVGSNSPLHF

v_gene: TRBV6-1
d_gene: TRBD1
abundance: -
j_gene: TRBJ1-5
CDR3nt: TGTGCCAGCAACCGGGACAGGGGCAATCAGCCCCAGCATTTT
CDR3aa: CASNRDRGNQPQHF

v_gene: TRBV6-5
d_gene: -
abundance: -
j_gene: TRBJ1-1
CDR3nt: TGTGCCAGCAGTTCGACACGGATGAACACTGAAGCTTTCTTT
CDR3aa: CASSSTRMNTEAFF